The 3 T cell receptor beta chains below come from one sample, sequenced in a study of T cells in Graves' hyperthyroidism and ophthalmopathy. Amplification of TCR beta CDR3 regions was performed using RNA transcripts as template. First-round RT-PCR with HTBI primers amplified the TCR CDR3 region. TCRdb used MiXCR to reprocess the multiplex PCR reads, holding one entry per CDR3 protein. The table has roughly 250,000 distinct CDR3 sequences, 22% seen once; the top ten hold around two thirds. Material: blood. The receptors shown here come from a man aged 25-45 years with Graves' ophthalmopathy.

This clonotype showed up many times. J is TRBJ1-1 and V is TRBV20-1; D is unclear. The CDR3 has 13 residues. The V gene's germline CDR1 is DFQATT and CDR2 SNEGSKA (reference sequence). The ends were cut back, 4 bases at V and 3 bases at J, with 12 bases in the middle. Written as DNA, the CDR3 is TGCAGTGCTACTGCGGGAATTGACACTGAAGCTTTCTTT. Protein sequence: CSATAGIDTEAFF.

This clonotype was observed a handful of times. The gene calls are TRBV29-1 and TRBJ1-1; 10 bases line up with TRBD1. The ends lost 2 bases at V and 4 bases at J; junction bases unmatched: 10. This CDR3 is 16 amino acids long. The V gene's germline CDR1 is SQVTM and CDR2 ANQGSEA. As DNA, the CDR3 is TGCAGCGTTGAAAGGGACAGGGGATCTATAAGCACTGAAGCTTTCTTT. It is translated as CSVERDRGSISTEAFF. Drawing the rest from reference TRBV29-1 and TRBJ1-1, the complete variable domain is SAVISQKPSRDICQRGTSLTIQCQVDSQVTMMFWYRQQPGQSLTLIATANQGSEATYESGFVIDKFPISRPNLTFSTLTVSNMSPEDSSIYLCSVERDRGSISTEAFFGQGTRLTVV.

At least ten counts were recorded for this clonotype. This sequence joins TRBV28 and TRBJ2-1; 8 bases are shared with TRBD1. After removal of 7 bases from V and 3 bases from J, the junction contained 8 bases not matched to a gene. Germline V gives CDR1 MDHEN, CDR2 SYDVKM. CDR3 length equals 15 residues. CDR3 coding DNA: TGTGCCAGCACCAAGGACAGGGTCAGCTACAATGAGCAGTTCTTC. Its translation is CASTKDRVSYNEQFF.